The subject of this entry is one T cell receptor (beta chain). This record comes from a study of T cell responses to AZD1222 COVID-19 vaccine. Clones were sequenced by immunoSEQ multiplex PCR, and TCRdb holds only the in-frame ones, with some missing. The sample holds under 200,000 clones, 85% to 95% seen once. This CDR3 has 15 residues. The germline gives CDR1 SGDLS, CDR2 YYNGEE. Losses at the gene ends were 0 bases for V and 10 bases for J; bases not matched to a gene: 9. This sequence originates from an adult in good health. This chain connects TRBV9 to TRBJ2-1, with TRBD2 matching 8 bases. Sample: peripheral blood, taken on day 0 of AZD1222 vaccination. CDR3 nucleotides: TGTGCCAGCAGCGTAGCAGCGGGAGTTTCATGGGAGCAGTTCTTC. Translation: CASSVAAGVSWEQFF.